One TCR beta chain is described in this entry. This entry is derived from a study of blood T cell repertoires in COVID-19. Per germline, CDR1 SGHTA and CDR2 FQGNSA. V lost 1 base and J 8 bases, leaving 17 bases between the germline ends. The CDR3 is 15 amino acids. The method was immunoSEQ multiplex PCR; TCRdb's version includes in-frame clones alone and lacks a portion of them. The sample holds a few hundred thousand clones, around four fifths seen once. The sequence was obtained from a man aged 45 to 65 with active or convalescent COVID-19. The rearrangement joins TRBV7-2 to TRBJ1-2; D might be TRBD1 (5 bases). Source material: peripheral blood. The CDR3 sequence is CASSLGGQVGQGYTF. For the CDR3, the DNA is TGTGCCAGCAGCTTAGGGGGCCAGGTGGGGCAAGGCTACACCTTC.